This T cell receptor beta chain was identified in a study of cytomegalovirus exposure and HLA in healthy donors. The germline gives CDR1 MDHEN, CDR2 SYDVKM. The CDR3 totals 14 residues. The V and J ends lost 3 bases and 2 bases respectively, with 11 bases between them. The PCR ran on 60 Vbeta and 13 Jbeta primers. The repertoire was sequenced with immunoSEQ multiplex PCR; TCRdb's copy has only in-frame clones and lacks some. This sample's table has fewer than 150,000 clones. Material: PBMCs. The gene calls are TRBV28 and TRBJ2-7; perhaps TRBD2 as D (6 bases). The sequence derives from a woman aged 60-75 years in good health and CMV-seronegative. CDR3 sequence reads: CASSFQGLTYEQYF. CDR3 nucleotides: TGTGCCAGCAGTTTCCAGGGACTTACCTACGAGCAGTACTTC.